This TCR beta chain is from a study of T cells in Graves' hyperthyroidism and ophthalmopathy. Across the study: Peripheral blood sampling occurred at initial diagnosis, before any treatment. Overall study results and limits: Among thyroid clonotypes expanded above 0.001, most also appeared in blood.

The junction had 10 bases not matched to a gene; V was cut back by 7 bases and J by 2 bases. The CDR3 covers 18 residues. Active moderate-to-severe ophthalmopathy, Clinical Activity Score at least 3, NOSPECS at least 4, under 3 months' duration. Diagnosis relied on clinical symptoms, serum thyroxine and TRAb, thyroid ultrasound and orbital computed tomography. The investigators amplified TCR beta CDR3 regions from RNA transcripts. Primed by the HTBI set, a first-round RT-PCR was run on the TCR CDR3. TCRdb itself ran the multiplex PCR reads through MiXCR, one entry per CDR3 protein. This table has about 250,000 distinct CDR3 sequences, about 20% appearing once. This clonotype has just a few counts. Antigen unknown.

This receptor was obtained from a man aged 25-45 years with Graves' ophthalmopathy. The sample taken for sequencing was blood. The chain joins TRBV12-3 or TRBV12-4 to TRBJ2-1; 14 nucleotides match TRBD2. CDR3 region: CASTPGLAGAMTYNEQFF. DNA for the CDR3: TGTGCCAGCACCCCGGGACTAGCGGGAGCTATGACCTACAATGAGCAGTTCTTC.